This T cell receptor (beta chain) was recovered during a study of blood T cell repertoires in COVID-19. Study-level information: Donors in the United States, Italy and Spain gave samples during acute or convalescent COVID-19.

CDR1 is SGHDN, CDR2 FVKESK, per germline. Trimming removed 1 base from V and 8 bases from J, with 17 bases in between. CDR3 length equals 15 residues. Authors' processing steps: Researchers report that nucleated cell counts were estimated from reference gene primer amplification. Libraries were prepared by immunoSEQ multiplex PCR; TCRdb keeps only in-frame clonotypes and omits some of them. For V, J and clone size, that table is used; D and trimming come from the DNA. The sample shows tens of thousands of clones, under 90% of them seen only once. The receptor's source is a woman between 65 and 79 years old with acute or convalescent COVID-19. Sequenced input: peripheral blood. The rearrangement uses TRBV14 and TRBJ1-2; maybe TRBD1 (5 bases). The CDR3 region has the DNA TGTGCCAGCAGCCAAGCCGTCGGAGGGGCGGTCGGCTACACCTTC. It codes for CASSQAVGGAVGYTF.